This T cell receptor (beta chain) was recorded in a study of T-cell memory formation after mild COVID-19. TCRdb analysed the 5' RACE reads with MiXCR anew, one entry per CDR3 protein. The sample gives some 330,000 distinct CDR3 sequences, under 25% of which show up once; under 15% is in the top ten. Germline loops: CDR1 GTSNPN, CDR2 SVGIG (reference sequence). Trimming stripped 4 bases from V and 0 bases from J, with 4 bases between. The CDR3 loop spans 11 amino acids. This clonotype showed up just a few times. The receptor's source is an adult woman who had mild COVID-19 (a few samples of this study predate the infection). Cell type and time point are not known. The chain employs TRBV30 and TRBJ2-7; D ambiguous. Sample: PBMCs or a T cell subset sorted from them (not recorded which). CDR3 in amino acids: CAWTDSYEQYF. The CDR3, as DNA: TGTGCCTGGACTGACTCCTACGAGCAGTACTTC.